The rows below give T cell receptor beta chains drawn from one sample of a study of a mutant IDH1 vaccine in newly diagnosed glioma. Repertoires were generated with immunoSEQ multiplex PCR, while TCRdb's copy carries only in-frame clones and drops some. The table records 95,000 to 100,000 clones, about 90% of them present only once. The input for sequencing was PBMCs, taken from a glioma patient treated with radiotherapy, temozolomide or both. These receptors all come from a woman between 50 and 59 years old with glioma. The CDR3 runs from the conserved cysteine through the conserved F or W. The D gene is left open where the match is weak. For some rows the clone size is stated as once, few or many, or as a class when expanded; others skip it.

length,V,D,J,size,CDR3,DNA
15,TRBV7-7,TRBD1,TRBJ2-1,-,CASSLGQGFYNEQFF,TGTGCTAGCAGCTTGGGACAGGGGTTCTACAATGAGCAGTTCTTC
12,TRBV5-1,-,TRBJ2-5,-,CASSLDGRAQYF,TGCGCCAGCAGCTTGGACGGGCGCGCCCAGTACTTC
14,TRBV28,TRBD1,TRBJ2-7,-,CASSLTGETYEQYF,TGTGCCAGCAGTTTGACAGGGGAGACCTACGAGCAGTACTTC
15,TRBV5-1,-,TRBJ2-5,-,CASSFGPTGQETQYF,TGCGCCAGCAGCTTTGGTCCGACAGGACAAGAGACCCAGTACTTC
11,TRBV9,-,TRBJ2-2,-,CASSATGELFF,TGTGCCAGCAGCGCCACCGGGGAGCTGTTTTTT
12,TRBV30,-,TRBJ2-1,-,CAWSVRGNEQFF,TGTGCCTGGAGTGTAAGGGGGAATGAGCAGTTCTTC
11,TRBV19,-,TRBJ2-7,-,CASTQGYEQYF,TGTGCCAGTACCCAGGGCTACGAGCAGTACTTC
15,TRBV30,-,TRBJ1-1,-,CAWSPPRRFRTEAFF,TGTGCCTGGAGTCCCCCCCGCAGGTTCCGGACTGAAGCTTTCTTT
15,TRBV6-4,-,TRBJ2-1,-,CASSVAWDTQWEQFF,TGTGCCAGCAGCGTAGCCTGGGACACACAATGGGAGCAGTTCTTC
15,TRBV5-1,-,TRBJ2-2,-,CASSLGGHSAGKLFF,TGCGCCAGCAGCTTGGGGGGACATTCGGCGGGGAAACTGTTTTTT
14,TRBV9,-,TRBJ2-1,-,CASGVGGIVNEQFF,TGTGCCAGCGGCGTAGGGGGGATAGTAAATGAGCAGTTCTTC
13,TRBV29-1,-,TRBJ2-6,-,CSVTGSGANVLTF,TGCAGCGTAACAGGGTCCGGGGCCAACGTCCTGACTTTC
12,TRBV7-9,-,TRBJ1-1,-,CASHGEGTEAFF,TGTGCCAGCCATGGGGAAGGCACTGAAGCTTTCTTT
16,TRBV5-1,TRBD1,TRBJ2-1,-,CASGEPGQRFYNEQFF,TGCGCCAGCGGCGAACCGGGACAGAGATTTTACAATGAGCAGTTCTTC
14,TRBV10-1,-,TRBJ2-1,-,CASSEGGPYNEQFF,TGCGCCAGCAGTGAGGGGGGTCCCTACAATGAGCAGTTCTTC
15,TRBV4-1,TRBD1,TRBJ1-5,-,CASSPRGQGHQPQHF,TGCGCCAGCAGCCCCAGGGGACAGGGTCATCAGCCCCAGCATTTT
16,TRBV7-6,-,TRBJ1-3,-,CASSARETGSGNTIYF,TGTGCCAGCAGCGCCCGGGAGACGGGGTCTGGAAACACCATATATTTT
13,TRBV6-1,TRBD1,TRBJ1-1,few,CASRGQGDTEAFF,TGTGCCAGCAGGGGACAGGGAGACACTGAAGCTTTCTTT
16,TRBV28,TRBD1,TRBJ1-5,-,CASSIYRGYSNQPQHF,TGTGCCAGCAGTATCTACAGGGGGTACAGCAATCAGCCCCAGCATTTT
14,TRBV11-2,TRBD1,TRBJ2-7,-,CASSSGTGNYEQYF,TGTGCCAGCAGCTCCGGGACAGGTAACTACGAGCAGTACTTC
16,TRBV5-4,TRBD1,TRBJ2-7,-,CASSFGDRGVTYEQYF,TGTGCCAGCAGCTTTGGGGACAGGGGAGTAACCTACGAGCAGTACTTC
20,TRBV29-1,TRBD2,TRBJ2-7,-,CSVAPRQPGLAGRGPYEQYF,TGCAGCGTTGCCCCAAGGCAGCCGGGACTAGCCGGACGGGGCCCCTACGAGCAGTACTTC
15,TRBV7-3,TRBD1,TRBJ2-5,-,CASTRGQVTGETQYF,TGTGCCAGCACCAGAGGACAGGTCACAGGAGAGACCCAGTACTTC
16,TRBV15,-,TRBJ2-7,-,CATSRAGAGNPYEQYF,TGTGCCACCAGCAGAGCCGGGGCCGGGAACCCCTACGAGCAGTACTTC
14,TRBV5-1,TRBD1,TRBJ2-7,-,CASSSGTGEVEQYF,TGCGCCAGCAGTTCCGGGACAGGGGAGGTCGAGCAGTACTTC
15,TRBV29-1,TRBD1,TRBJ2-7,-,CSVGGGQGGSYEQYF,TGCAGCGTTGGAGGGGGACAGGGCGGATCCTACGAGCAGTACTTC
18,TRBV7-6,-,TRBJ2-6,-,CASSPLASGFSGANVLTF,TGTGCCAGCAGTCCCTTAGCGAGCGGGTTCTCTGGGGCCAACGTCCTGACTTTC